This T cell receptor (beta chain) originates from a study of T cell changes during pregnancy in multiple sclerosis. CDR3 length: 15 residues. J lost 6 bases, V lost 8 bases, and 12 bases had no gene match. Looked up from germline, CDR1 is SGHNT and CDR2 is YENEEA. Some clones are missing from TCRdb's copy, which holds only in-frame ones; the method was immunoSEQ multiplex PCR. The data show 28,000 or so clones, approximately 86% seen once. This clone was recorded only once. The chain uses TRBV11-3 and TRBJ2-3; 9 bases agree with TRBD2. This sample comprised CD4+ T cells from peripheral blood mononuclear cells, obtained in the first trimester of pregnancy. The receptor's source is a female donor in good health, enrolled as a control in a pregnancy study. The CDR3 DNA follows: TGTGCCAGCGCACGCGGGGGGGCCGAGTCGGATACGCAGTATTTT. It codes for CASARGGAESDTQYF. Filled out from reference TRBV11-3 and TRBJ2-3, the complete variable domain reads EAGVVQSPRYKIIEKKQPVAFWCNPISGHNTLYWYLQNLGQGPELLIRYENEEAVDDSQLPKDRFSAERLKGVDSTLKIQPAELGDSAVYLCASARGGAESDTQYFGPGTRLTVL.